This T cell receptor beta chain was identified during a study of post-analysis software for immune sequencing data. Study summary: Relapsing-remitting, secondary progressive and progressive-relapsing forms made up the multiple sclerosis disease courses. Overall study findings and caveats: In multiple sclerosis, normalized Chao1 diversity was significantly below that of controls. Patients showed TRBV5-6, TRBV5-1 and TRBV20-1 among five TRBV segments more frequent than in controls. Strong co-clustering by F measure linked samples that shared a preparation batch.

The TCR beta cDNA libraries carried unique molecular identifiers. Some 500,000 cDNA molecules were recovered from an input of about 0.85 to 11 million T cells. TCRdb analysed the PCR reads with MiXCR anew, one entry per CDR3 protein. The repertoire holds roughly 410,000 distinct CDR3 sequences, with roughly 36% as singletons. As for this clonotype: Its antigen is not identified.

Per the germline V gene, CDR1 is DFQATT and CDR2 is SNEGSKA (reference sequence). V shed 6 bases and J 1 base; nucleotides not matched to a gene: 3. CDR3 length equals 13 residues. This rearrangement joins TRBV20-1 to TRBJ2-5; 9 positions match TRBD2. This clonotype originated in a girl aged 10 to 17 with multiple sclerosis. The sequencing input was blood. The CDR3 region is CSASGGSQETQYF. The CDR3 DNA is TGCAGTGCGAGCGGGGGGTCCCAAGAGACCCAGTACTTC.